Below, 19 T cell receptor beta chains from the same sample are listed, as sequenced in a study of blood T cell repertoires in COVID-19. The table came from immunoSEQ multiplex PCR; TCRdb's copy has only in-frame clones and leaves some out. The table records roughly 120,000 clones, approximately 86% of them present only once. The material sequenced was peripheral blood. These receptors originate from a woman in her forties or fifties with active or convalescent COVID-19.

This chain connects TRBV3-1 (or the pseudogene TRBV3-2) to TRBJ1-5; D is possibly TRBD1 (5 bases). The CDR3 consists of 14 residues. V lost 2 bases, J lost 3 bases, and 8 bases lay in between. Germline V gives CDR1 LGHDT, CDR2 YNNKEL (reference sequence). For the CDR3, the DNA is TGTGCCAGCAGCCAAAGGGGCAACAATCAGCCCCAGCATTTT. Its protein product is CASSQRGNNQPQHF.

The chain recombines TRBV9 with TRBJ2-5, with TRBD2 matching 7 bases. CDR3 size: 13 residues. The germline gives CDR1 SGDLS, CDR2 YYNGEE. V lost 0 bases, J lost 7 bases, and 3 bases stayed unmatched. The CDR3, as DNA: TGTGCCAGCAGCGTAGGCCCGGGAGGGACCCAGTACTTC. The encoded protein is CASSVGPGGTQYF.

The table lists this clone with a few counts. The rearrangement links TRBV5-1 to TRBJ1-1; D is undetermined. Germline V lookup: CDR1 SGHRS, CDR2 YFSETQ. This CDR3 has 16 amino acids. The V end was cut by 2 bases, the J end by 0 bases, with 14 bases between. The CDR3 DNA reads TGCGCCAGCAGCTTCCTGGCCAGGTCGATGAACACTGAAGCTTTCTTT. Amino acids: CASSFLARSMNTEAFF.

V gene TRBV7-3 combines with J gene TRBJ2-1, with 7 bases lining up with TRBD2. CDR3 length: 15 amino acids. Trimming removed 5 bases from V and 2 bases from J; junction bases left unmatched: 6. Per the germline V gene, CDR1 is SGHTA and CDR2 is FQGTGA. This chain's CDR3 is CASSPRLAAYNEQFF. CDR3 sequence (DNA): TGTGCCAGCAGCCCGCGACTAGCCGCCTACAATGAGCAGTTCTTC.

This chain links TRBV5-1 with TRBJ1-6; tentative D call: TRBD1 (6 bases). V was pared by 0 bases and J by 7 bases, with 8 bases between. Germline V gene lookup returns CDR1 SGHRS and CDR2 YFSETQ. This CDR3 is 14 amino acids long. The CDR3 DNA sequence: TGCGCCAGCAGCTTGGGGACAGCAAATTCACCCCTCCACTTT. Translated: CASSLGTANSPLHF. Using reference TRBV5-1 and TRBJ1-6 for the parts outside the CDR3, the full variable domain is KAGVTQTPRYLIKTRGQQVTLSCSPISGHRSVSWYQQTPGQGLQFLFEYFSETQRNKGNFPGRFSGRQFSNSRSEMNVSTLELGDSALYLCASSLGTANSPLHFGNGTRLTVT.

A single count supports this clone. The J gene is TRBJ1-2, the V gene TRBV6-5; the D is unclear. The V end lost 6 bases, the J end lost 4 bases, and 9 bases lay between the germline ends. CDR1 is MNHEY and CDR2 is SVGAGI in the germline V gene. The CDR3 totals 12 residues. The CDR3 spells CASRAGSYGYTF. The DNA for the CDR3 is TGTGCCAGCAGGGCGGGAAGCTATGGCTACACCTTC.

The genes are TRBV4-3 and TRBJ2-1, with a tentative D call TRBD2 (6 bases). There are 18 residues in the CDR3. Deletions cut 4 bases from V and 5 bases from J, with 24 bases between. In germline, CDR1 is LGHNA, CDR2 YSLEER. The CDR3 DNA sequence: TGCGCCAGCAGCCGCGCTTTTGGGGGGACCCCCTTCAACAATGAGCAGTTCTTC. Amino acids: CASSRAFGGTPFNNEQFF.

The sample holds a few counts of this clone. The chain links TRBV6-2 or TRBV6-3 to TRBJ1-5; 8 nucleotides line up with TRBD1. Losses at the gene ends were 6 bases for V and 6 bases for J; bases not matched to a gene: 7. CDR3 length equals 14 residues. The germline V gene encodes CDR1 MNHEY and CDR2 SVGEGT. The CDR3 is CASSQGARTQPQHF. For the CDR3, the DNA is TGTGCCAGCAGCCAGGGGGCGCGGACTCAGCCCCAGCATTTT.

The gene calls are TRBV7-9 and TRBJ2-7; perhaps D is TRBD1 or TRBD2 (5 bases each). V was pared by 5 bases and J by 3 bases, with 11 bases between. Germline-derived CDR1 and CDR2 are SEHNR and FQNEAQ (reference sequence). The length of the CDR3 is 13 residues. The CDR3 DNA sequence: TGTGCCAGCAGCAGGGACCTCAGCTACGAGCAGTACTTC. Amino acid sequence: CASSRDLSYEQYF.

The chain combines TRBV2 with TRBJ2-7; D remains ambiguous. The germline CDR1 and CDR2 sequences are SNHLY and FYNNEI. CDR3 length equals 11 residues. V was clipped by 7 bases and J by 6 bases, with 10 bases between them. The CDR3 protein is CASTPSGEQYF. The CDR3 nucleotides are TGTGCCAGCACCCCTTCGGGCGAGCAGTACTTC.

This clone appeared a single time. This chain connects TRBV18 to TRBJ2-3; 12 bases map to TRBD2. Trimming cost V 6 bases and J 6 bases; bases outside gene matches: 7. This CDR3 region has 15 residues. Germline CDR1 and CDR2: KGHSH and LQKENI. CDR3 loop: CASSPPSGRADTQYF. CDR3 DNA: TGTGCCAGCTCTCCCCCTAGCGGGAGGGCCGATACGCAGTATTTT. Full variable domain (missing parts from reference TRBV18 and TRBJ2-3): NAGVMQNPRHLVRRRGQEARLRCSPMKGHSHVYWYRQLPEEGLKFMVYLQKENIIDESGMPKERFSAEFPKEGPSILRIQQVVRGDSAAYFCASSPPSGRADTQYFGPGTRLTVL.

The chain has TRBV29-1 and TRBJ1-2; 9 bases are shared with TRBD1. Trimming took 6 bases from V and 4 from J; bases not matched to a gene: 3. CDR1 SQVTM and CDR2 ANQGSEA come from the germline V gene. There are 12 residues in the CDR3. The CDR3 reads CSVGQGLYGYTF. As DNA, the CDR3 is TGCAGCGTGGGACAGGGCCTCTATGGCTACACCTTC.

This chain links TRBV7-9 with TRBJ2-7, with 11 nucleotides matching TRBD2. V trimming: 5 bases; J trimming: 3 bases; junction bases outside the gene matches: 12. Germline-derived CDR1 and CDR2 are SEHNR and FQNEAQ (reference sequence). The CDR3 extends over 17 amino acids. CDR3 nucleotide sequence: TGTGCCAGCAGCCAAATGTCACTAGCGGGAGTTGGCTACGAGCAGTACTTC. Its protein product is CASSQMSLAGVGYEQYF.

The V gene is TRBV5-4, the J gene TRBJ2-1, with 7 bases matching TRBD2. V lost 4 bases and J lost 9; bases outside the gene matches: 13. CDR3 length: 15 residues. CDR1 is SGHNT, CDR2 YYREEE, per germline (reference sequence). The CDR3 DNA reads TGTGCCAGCAGCATTAGTACCGGGACTACCGGTGAGCAGTTCTTC. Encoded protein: CASSISTGTTGEQFF.

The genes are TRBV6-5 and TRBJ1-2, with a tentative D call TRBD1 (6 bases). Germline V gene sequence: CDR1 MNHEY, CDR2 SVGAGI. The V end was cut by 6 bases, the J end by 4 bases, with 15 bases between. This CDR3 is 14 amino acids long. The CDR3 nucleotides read TGTGCCAGCAGCCGATGGCAGGGGAGCTATGGCTACACCTTC. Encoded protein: CASSRWQGSYGYTF.

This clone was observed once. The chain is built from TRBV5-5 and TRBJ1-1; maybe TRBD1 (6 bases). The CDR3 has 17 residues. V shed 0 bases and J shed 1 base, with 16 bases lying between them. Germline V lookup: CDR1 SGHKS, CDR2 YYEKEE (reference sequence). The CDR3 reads CASSLGQGLIRNTEAFF. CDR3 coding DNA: TGTGCCAGCAGCTTGGGCCAGGGGCTGATCAGGAACACTGAAGCTTTCTTT. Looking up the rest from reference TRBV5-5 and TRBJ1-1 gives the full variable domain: DAGVTQSPTHLIKTRGQQVTLRCSPISGHKSVSWYQQVLGQGPQFIFQYYEKEERGRGNFPDRFSARQFPNYSSELNVNALLLGDSALYLCASSLGQGLIRNTEAFFGQGTRLTVV.

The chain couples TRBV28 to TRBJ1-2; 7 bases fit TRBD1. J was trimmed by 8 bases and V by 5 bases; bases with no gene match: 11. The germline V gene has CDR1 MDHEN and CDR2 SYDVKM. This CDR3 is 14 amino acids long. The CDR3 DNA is TGTGCCAGCAGTGACAGGGTAGGGTTTTGGGGCTACACCTTC. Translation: CASSDRVGFWGYTF.

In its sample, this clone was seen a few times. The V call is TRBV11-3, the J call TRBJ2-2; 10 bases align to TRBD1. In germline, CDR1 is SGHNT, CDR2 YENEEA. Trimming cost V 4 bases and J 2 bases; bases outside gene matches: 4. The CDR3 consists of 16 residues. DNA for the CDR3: TGTGCCAGCAGCTCCGGGACAGGGGAAAACACCGGGGAGCTGTTTTTT. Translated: CASSSGTGENTGELFF.

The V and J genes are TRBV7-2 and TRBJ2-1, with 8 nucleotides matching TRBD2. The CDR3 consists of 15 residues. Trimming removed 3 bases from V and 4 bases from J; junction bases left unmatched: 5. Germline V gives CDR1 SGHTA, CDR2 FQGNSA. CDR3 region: CASSFGTRTYNEQFF. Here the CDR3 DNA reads TGTGCCAGCAGCTTCGGGACTAGAACGTACAATGAGCAGTTCTTC.